This TCR beta chain is drawn from a study of cytomegalovirus exposure and HLA in healthy donors. Study-level findings and limits: There were some public TCRs occurring in many donors, but most TCR sequences were rare.

On this clone itself: The antigen remains unidentified.

Trimming pared 1 base from V and 1 base from J, leaving 10 bases between. From germline, CDR1 is LNHDA and CDR2 SQIVND (reference sequence). This CDR3 spans 16 amino acids. Sequencing was performed with immunoSEQ multiplex PCR; in TCRdb, only in-frame clones are kept and a portion is missing. The repertoire holds approximately 82,000 clones, with 95% as singletons. Sample: PBMCs. This clonotype originated in a woman between 18 and 29 years old in good health and CMV-seronegative. V gene TRBV19 combines with J gene TRBJ2-2; perhaps TRBD1 as D (6 bases). CDR3 amino acids: CASSIAQTGNTGELFF. DNA of the CDR3: TGTGCCAGTAGTATAGCTCAGACAGGGAACACCGGGGAGCTGTTTTTT.